This TCR beta chain emerged from a study of T cell changes during pregnancy in multiple sclerosis (dated by TCRdb to between 2018 and 2020). At the level of the whole study: Changes in the T cell repertoire over the course of pregnancy were examined in this study in women with multiple sclerosis.

The CDR3, from cysteine to phenylalanine, totals 13 residues. Just CDR3 DNA is preserved here, 39 bases in frame from base 1. Trimming takes 4 bases from V and 5 bases from J, and the germline ends sit 12 bases apart. In the germline V gene, CDR1 corresponds to SGHRS and CDR2 to YFSETQ. As to this clone: This receptor's antigen is unknown. Base qualities are not at hand, and no much larger clone is one base apart.

Libraries came from the immunoSEQ multiplex PCR assay. TCRdb stores this immuneACCESS table with in-frame sequences only. Part of the clones is absent; in the studies checked, under half of the shortfall reflects unresolved V genes, and no reason is known for the rest. The sample yields around 110,000 clones; around nine tenths were counted once. The top ten constitute over 1.5% of the sample. Sequencing used peripheral blood, obtained in the third trimester of pregnancy. This receptor was obtained from a female donor with multiple sclerosis, enrolled in a pregnancy study. The sequence joins TRBV5-1 to TRBJ1-1; there is no confident call for the D gene. The nucleotides are TGCGCCAGCAGCCAACGAACGGGGACTGAAGCTTTCTTT. This sequence encodes CASSQRTGTEAFF.